This T cell receptor beta chain was obtained from a study of chemoradiotherapy in HPV16-positive cancers. Sequencing was performed with immunoSEQ multiplex PCR; in TCRdb, only in-frame clones are kept and a portion is missing. The data show 9,500 to 12,000 clones, with approximately 69% seen just once and over 30% held by the top ten. V lost 5 bases, J lost 4 bases, and 23 bases lay in between. The germline V gene has CDR1 SGHVS and CDR2 FQNEAQ. This CDR3 spans 17 amino acids. This specimen was taken from a patient who underwent chemoradiotherapy. V gene TRBV7-8 combines with J gene TRBJ1-2, with D hard to call. This TCR derives from a human donor with HPV-associated anogenital cancer. This CDR3 reads CASSTSRIGRAFYGYTF. In nucleotides, the CDR3 is TGTGCCAGCAGCACTAGCCGGATCGGTCGAGCCTTCTATGGCTACACCTTC. The full variable domain, with the rest looked up from reference TRBV7-8 and TRBJ1-2, is GAGVSQSPRYKVAKRGQDVALRCDPISGHVSLFWYQQALGQGPEFLTYFQNEAQLDKSGLPSDRFFAERPEGSVSTLKIQRTQQEDSAVYLCASSTSRIGRAFYGYTFGSGTRLTVV.